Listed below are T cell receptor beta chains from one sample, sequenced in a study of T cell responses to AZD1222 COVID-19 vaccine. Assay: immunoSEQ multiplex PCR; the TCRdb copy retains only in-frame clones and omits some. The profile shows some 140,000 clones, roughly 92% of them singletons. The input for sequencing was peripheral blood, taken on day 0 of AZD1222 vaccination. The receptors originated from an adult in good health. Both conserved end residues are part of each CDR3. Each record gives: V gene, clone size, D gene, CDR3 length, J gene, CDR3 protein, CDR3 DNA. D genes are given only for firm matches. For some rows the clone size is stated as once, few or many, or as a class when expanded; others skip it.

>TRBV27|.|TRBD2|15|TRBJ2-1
CASSLTREQYNEQFF
TGTGCCAGCAGTTTAACGCGGGAGCAATACAATGAGCAGTTCTTC
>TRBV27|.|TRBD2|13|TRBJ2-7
CASRLAATYEQYF
TGTGCCAGCAGGCTAGCGGCTACCTACGAGCAGTACTTC
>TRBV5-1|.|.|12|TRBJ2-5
CASSSGKETQYF
TGCGCCAGCAGTTCTGGTAAAGAGACCCAGTACTTC
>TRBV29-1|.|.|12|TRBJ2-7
CSVGGTYYEQYF
TGCAGCGTTGGAGGGACATACTACGAGCAGTACTTC
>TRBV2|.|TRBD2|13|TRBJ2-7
CASITSGAYEQYF
TGTGCCAGCATCACTAGCGGGGCCTACGAGCAGTACTTC
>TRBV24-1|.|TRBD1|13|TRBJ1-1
CATRGDSGIEAFF
TGTGCCACCAGGGGGGACAGTGGGATTGAAGCTTTCTTT
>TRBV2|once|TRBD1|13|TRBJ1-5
CASMDRLYQPQHF
TGTGCCAGCATGGACAGGCTGTATCAGCCCCAGCATTTT
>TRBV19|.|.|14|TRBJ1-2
CASSIASGPYGYTF
TGTGCCAGTAGTATAGCATCCGGTCCTTATGGCTACACCTTC
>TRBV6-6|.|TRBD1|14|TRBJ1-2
CASSDGQGARGYTF
TGTGCCAGCAGTGATGGACAGGGGGCGCGAGGCTACACCTTC
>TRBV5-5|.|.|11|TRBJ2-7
CASSPSYEQYF
TGTGCCAGCAGCCCATCCTACGAGCAGTACTTC
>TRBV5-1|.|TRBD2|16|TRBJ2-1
CASSLTTRGGPDEQFF
TGCGCCAGCAGCTTGACCACCCGGGGGGGCCCCGATGAGCAGTTCTTC
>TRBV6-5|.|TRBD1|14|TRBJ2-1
CASSPGQGYNEQFF
TGTGCCAGCAGTCCGGGACAGGGATACAATGAGCAGTTCTTC
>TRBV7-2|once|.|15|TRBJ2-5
CASRGASDWEETQYF
TGTGCCAGCAGGGGGGCCTCGGACTGGGAAGAGACCCAGTACTTC
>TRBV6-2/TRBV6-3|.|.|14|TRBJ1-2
CASSYFTYGEGYTF
TGTGCCAGCAGTTACTTTACGTACGGCGAGGGCTACACCTTC
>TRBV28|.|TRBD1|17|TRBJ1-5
CASKGQGAEWSNQPQHF
TGTGCCAGCAAGGGACAGGGGGCTGAATGGAGCAATCAGCCCCAGCATTTT
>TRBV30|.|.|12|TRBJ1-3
CAWKVSGNTIYF
TGTGCCTGGAAAGTTTCTGGAAACACCATATATTTT
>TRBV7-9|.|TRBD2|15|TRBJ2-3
CASLAGGGAGDTQYF
TGTGCCAGCCTAGCGGGAGGTGGGGCTGGGGATACGCAGTATTTT
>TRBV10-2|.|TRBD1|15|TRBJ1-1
CASRKGQGTGTEAFF
TGCGCCAGCAGAAAGGGACAGGGGACGGGGACTGAAGCTTTCTTT
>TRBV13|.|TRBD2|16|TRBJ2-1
CASSGGGGFSYNEQFF
TGTGCCAGCAGTGGCGGCGGGGGTTTCTCCTACAATGAGCAGTTCTTC
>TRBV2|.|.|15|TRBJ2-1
CASSEASNPYNEQFF
TGTGCCAGCAGTGAAGCAAGCAACCCCTACAATGAGCAGTTCTTC
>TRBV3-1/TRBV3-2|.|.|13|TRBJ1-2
CASSLRASRGYTF
TGTGCCAGCAGCCTCAGGGCCTCGAGGGGCTACACCTTC
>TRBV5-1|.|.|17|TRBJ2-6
CASSLGPPQSGANVLTF
TGCGCCAGCAGCTTGGGGCCCCCACAATCTGGGGCCAACGTCCTGACTTTC
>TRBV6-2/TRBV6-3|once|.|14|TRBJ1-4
CASSHYRTNEKLFF
TGTGCCAGCAGTCACTATCGCACTAATGAAAAACTGTTTTTT
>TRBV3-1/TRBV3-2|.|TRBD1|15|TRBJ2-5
CASSPGTGVLQTQYF
TGTGCCAGCAGCCCGGGGACAGGGGTTTTGCAGACCCAGTACTTC
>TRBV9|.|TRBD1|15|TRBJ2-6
CASSPTGAGANVLTF
TGTGCCAGCAGCCCTACAGGGGCTGGGGCCAACGTCCTGACTTTC
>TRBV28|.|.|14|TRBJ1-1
CASKVSSGYTEAFF
TGTGCCAGCAAAGTGAGTTCCGGATACACTGAAGCTTTCTTT
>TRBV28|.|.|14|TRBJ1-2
CASSSGGSGYGYTF
TGTGCCAGCAGTTCGGGGGGGTCCGGGTATGGCTACACCTTC
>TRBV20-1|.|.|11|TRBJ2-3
CSAIDTDTQYF
TGCAGTGCTATAGACACAGATACGCAGTATTTT
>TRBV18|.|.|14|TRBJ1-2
CASSPDPGSYGYTF
TGTGCCAGCTCACCTGATCCGGGGTCCTATGGCTACACCTTC
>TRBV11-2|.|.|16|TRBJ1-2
CASSPTGTSANYGYTF
TGTGCCAGCAGCCCGACCGGGACATCAGCTAACTATGGCTACACCTTC
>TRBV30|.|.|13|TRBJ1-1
CAWSVAGPSEAFF
TGTGCCTGGAGTGTAGCCGGACCGAGCGAAGCTTTCTTT
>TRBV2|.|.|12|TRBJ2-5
CASSGNQETQYF
TGTGCCAGCAGTGGCAATCAAGAGACCCAGTACTTC
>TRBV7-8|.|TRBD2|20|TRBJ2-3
CASSLYNGRGGHYSTDTQYF
TGTGCCAGCAGCTTATATAACGGGCGGGGGGGCCACTACTCCACAGATACGCAGTATTTT
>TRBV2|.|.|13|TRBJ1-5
CASSNSLNPPQHF
TGTGCCAGCAGCAACAGCCTTAATCCACCCCAGCATTTT
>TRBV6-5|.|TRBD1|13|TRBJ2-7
CASSSGQGYEQYF
TGTGCCAGCAGCTCGGGACAGGGCTACGAGCAGTACTTC
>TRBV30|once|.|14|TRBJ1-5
CAWSLLGRNQPQHF
TGTGCCTGGAGCCTACTAGGACGGAATCAGCCCCAGCATTTT
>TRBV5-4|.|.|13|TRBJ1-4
CASSDSGALRLFF
TGTGCCAGCAGCGATTCGGGGGCCTTGCGGCTGTTTTTT
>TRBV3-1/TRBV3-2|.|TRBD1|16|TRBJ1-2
CASSQERDRGLDGYTF
TGTGCCAGCAGCCAAGAAAGGGACAGGGGGTTAGATGGCTACACCTTC
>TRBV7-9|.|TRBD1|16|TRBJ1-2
CATGKNRGPLNYGYTF
TGTGCCACCGGAAAAAACAGGGGGCCTCTCAACTATGGCTACACCTTC
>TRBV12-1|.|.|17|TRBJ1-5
CASSLIGRRGAEQPQHF
TGTGCCAGCAGCTTGATTGGTCGTAGGGGGGCTGAGCAGCCCCAGCATTTT
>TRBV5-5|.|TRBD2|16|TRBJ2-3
CASSTGLAASTDTQYF
TGTGCCAGCAGCACCGGACTAGCTGCTAGCACAGATACGCAGTATTTT
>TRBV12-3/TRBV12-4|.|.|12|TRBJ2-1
CASSLEANEQFF
TGTGCCAGCAGTTTAGAGGCCAATGAGCAGTTCTTC
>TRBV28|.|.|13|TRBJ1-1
CATFPSMNTEAFF
TGTGCCACCTTCCCTTCCATGAACACTGAAGCTTTCTTT
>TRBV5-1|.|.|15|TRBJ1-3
CASSLAGDSGNTIYF
TGCGCCAGCAGCCTGGCCGGGGACTCTGGAAACACCATATATTTT
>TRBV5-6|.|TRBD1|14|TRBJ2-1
CASSFGQGYNEQFF
TGTGCCAGCAGTTTCGGACAGGGGTACAATGAGCAGTTCTTC
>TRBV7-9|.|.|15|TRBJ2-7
CASSSLRDGSYEQYF
TGTGCCAGCAGCTCGCTCCGGGACGGTTCCTACGAGCAGTACTTC
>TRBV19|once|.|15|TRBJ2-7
CASSIRPGFSYEQYF
TGTGCCAGTAGTATTAGGCCAGGGTTCTCCTACGAGCAGTACTTC
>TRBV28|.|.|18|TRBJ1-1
CASSLQHAGAGVDTEAFF
TGTGCCAGCAGTTTACAACATGCAGGGGCGGGCGTGGACACTGAAGCTTTCTTT
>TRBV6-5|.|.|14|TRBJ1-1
CASSGDGMNTEAFF
TGTGCCAGCAGCGGAGACGGGATGAACACTGAAGCTTTCTTT
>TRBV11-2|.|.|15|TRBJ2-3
CASSLVGDLADTQYF
TGTGCCAGCAGCTTAGTGGGGGATCTCGCAGATACGCAGTATTTT
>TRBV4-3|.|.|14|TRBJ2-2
CASSPRTEAGELFF
TGCGCCAGCAGCCCAAGGACGGAAGCCGGGGAGCTGTTTTTT
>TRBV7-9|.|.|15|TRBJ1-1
CASSEVAGLGTEAFF
TGTGCCAGCAGCGAGGTTGCAGGGCTGGGCACTGAAGCTTTCTTT
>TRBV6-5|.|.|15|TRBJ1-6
CASRKTPPAYSPLHF
TGTGCCAGCAGAAAGACACCACCCGCCTACTCACCCCTCCACTTT
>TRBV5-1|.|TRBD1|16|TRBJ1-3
CASSLEGGFSGNTIYF
TGCGCCAGCAGCTTGGAAGGGGGCTTTAGTGGAAACACCATATATTTT
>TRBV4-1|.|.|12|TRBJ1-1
CASSRGGAEAFF
TGCGCCAGCAGCCGAGGGGGAGCTGAAGCTTTCTTT